This T cell receptor beta chain emerged from a study of beta chain features in type 1 diabetes. Whole-study findings and limits: Naive, central memory and regulatory TCRB repertoires appeared more similar among patients than healthy donors. A pattern of fewer insertions and more deletions at VDJ junctions was seen in type 1 diabetes patients. Patients and controls would be equally affected if PCR favored shorter templates. Shortening of TCRB CDR3s, moderate but significant, appeared in all four CD4+ subsets of Type 1 diabetes patients.

Central memory, naive, regulatory and stem cell-like memory CD4+ cells were sorted by CD45RO/CCR7/CD25/CD127/CD95/CD27. Details on this clone: Its specificity is not known.

The CDR3 extends over 15 amino acids. The germline CDR1 and CDR2 sequences are PRHDT and FYEKMQ (reference sequence). V lost 5 bases and J 4 bases, leaving 12 bases between the germline ends. What was sequenced were expressed TCRB transcripts, since all of the isolated RNA had been reverse transcribed. Clones were sequenced by immunoSEQ multiplex PCR, and TCRdb holds only the in-frame ones, with some missing. The data show 600,000 to 700,000 clones, over 10% seen once. The clonotype was recovered from a man younger than 40 with type 1 diabetes. This chain links TRBV13 with TRBJ1-6; D uncertain. The source material was naive CD4+ T cells from blood. The CDR3 sequence: CASSIRTGYNSPLHF. In DNA, the CDR3 is TGTGCCAGCAGCATCAGGACGGGTTATAATTCACCCCTCCACTTT. The full variable domain, in which reference TRBV13 and TRBJ1-6 provide the parts outside the CDR3, is AAGVIQSPRHLIKEKRETATLKCYPIPRHDTVYWYQQGPGQDPQFLISFYEKMQSDKGSIPDRFSAQQFSDYHSELNMSSLELGDSALYFCASSIRTGYNSPLHFGNGTRLTVT.